Shown below are 24 T cell receptor beta chains from a single sample sequenced in a study of blood T cell repertoires in COVID-19. Profiling relied on immunoSEQ multiplex PCR, and the TCRdb table lists in-frame clones only, not all of them. The table records 220,000 or so clones, around 90% of them present only once. Material for sequencing was PBMCs or T cells enriched from blood (not recorded which). All receptors derive from a man aged 25 to 45 who had been exposed to COVID-19.

In regard to this clone: Other nucleotide sequences in the sample specify the same CDR3. CDR3 residues: CASSIAGGQNIQYF. Here the CDR3 DNA reads TGTGCCAGTAGTATAGCAGGGGGCCAAAACATTCAGTACTTC. The gene calls are TRBV19 and TRBJ2-4, with 8 nucleotides matching TRBD1. The CDR3 contains 14 residues. The V and J ends lost 1 base and 5 bases, in that order; junction bases with no gene match: 1. Germline assignment: CDR1 LNHDA and CDR2 SQIVND (reference sequence).

The rearrangement links TRBV3-1 (or the pseudogene TRBV3-2) to TRBJ1-3, with D tentatively TRBD1 (5 bases). There are 13 residues in the CDR3. Germline values: CDR1 LGHDT, CDR2 YNNKEL (reference sequence). The ends were cut back, 4 bases at V and 5 bases at J, with 9 bases in the middle. CDR3 nucleotide sequence: TGTGCCAGCAGCCCGACAGCCCGAAACACCATATATTTT. Amino acid sequence: CASSPTARNTIYF.

This sequence joins TRBV5-8 and TRBJ2-7; 9 bases align to TRBD1. The J segment lost 1 base and the V segment lost 4 bases, leaving 15 bases of the junction unmatched. Per the germline V gene, CDR1 is SGHTS and CDR2 is YDEGEE. This CDR3 region has 18 residues. The CDR3 nucleotides are TGTGCCAGCAGCCGAGTCCGCCCCGGGACAGGGATGTCCTACGAGCAGTACTTC. This codes for CASSRVRPGTGMSYEQYF. The complete variable domain, with remaining parts taken from reference TRBV5-8 and TRBJ2-7, reads EAGVTQSPTHLIKTRGQQATLRCSPISGHTSVYWYQQALGLGLQFLLWYDEGEERNRGNFPPRFSGRQFPNYSSELNVNALELEDSALYLCASSRVRPGTGMSYEQYFGPGTRLTVT.

CDR3 sequence reads: CATTGTGNQPQHF. CDR3 DNA: TGTGCCACCACTGGGACAGGCAATCAGCCCCAGCATTTT. The gene calls are TRBV6-5 and TRBJ1-5; 7 positions match TRBD1. From germline, CDR1 is MNHEY and CDR2 SVGAGI. V lost 10 bases to trimming and J lost 2 bases; unmatched junction nucleotides: 5. The CDR3 runs to 13 residues.

The chain uses TRBV9 and TRBJ1-6, with D maybe TRBD1 (5 bases). This CDR3 is 17 amino acids long. V was shortened by 0 bases and J by 7 bases, with 17 bases between the two germline ends. The germline V gene encodes CDR1 SGDLS and CDR2 YYNGEE. As DNA, the CDR3 is TGTGCCAGCAGCGTAGGGTTTTCTGGGGGAGGCAATTCACCCCTCCACTTT. This gives the protein CASSVGFSGGGNSPLHF.

The chain carries TRBV12-3 or TRBV12-4 and TRBJ1-5; TRBD1 is a possible D gene (5 bases). The V end lost 5 bases, the J end lost 5 bases, and 10 bases lay between the germline ends. CDR3 size: 13 residues. The chain's CDR3 is CASSPARDQPQHF. DNA for the CDR3: TGTGCCAGCAGTCCCGCCAGGGATCAGCCCCAGCATTTT.

The chain recombines TRBV6-2 or TRBV6-3 with TRBJ2-1, with 10 bases matching TRBD2. Per the germline V gene, CDR1 is MNHEY and CDR2 is SVGEGT. The CDR3 covers 17 residues. The junction had 11 bases not matched to a gene; V was cut back by 5 bases and J by 4 bases. The CDR3 bases are TGTGCCAGCAGTAAACTAAGCGGGGGGGTAAAGTACAATGAGCAGTTCTTC. Amino acids: CASSKLSGGVKYNEQFF.

This clone was found once. This chain uses TRBV4-1 with TRBJ2-7, with D perhaps TRBD2 (6 bases). The CDR3 runs to 14 residues. The V end lost 6 bases, the J end lost 2 bases, and 14 bases lay between the germline ends. Germline V CDR1 and CDR2: MGHRA, YSYEKL. Written as DNA, the CDR3 is TGCGCCAGCAGTCCACCCGGGGGAACCTACGAGCAGTACTTC. Protein product: CASSPPGGTYEQYF.

This clone was seen only once. The chain links TRBV11-3 to TRBJ2-7, with TRBD2 as a possible D gene (5 bases). V was shortened by 5 bases and J by 1 base, with 9 bases between the two germline ends. CDR1 SGHNT and CDR2 YENEEA come from the germline V gene. This CDR3 contains 13 residues. In DNA form, the CDR3 reads TGTGCCAGCAGCCCTCGCGGGTCCTACGAGCAGTACTTC. Its translation is CASSPRGSYEQYF.

The chain joins TRBV12-5 to TRBJ2-7; 7 positions match TRBD1. CDR3 length: 13 residues. V lost 8 bases, J lost 5 bases, and 9 bases stayed unmatched. Germline V gives CDR1 LGHNT, CDR2 FRNRAP. The CDR3 sequence is CASSNPDRDEQYF. In nucleotides, the CDR3 is TGTGCTAGTTCCAACCCCGACAGGGACGAGCAGTACTTC.

The CDR3 bases are TGCGCCAGCAGCTACAATCGGGGTTATGGAAACACCATATATTTT. Amino acids: CASSYNRGYGNTIYF. This chain connects TRBV5-1 to TRBJ1-3; D call uncertain. V lost 3 bases, J lost 3 bases, and 13 bases lay in between. The CDR3 loop spans 15 amino acids. Looked up from germline, CDR1 is SGHRS and CDR2 is YFSETQ.

The chain has TRBV15 and TRBJ1-2, with TRBD1 as a possible D gene (6 bases). The germline V gene encodes CDR1 LNHNV and CDR2 YYDKDF (reference sequence). The V gene lost 0 bases and the J gene lost 5 bases, with 13 bases spanning the gap. The CDR3 length is 15 residues. The DNA for the CDR3 is TGTGCCACCAGCAGAGATGAGACAGGCGCTTATGGCTACACCTTC. As protein: CATSRDETGAYGYTF.

This clone was recorded a few times. The gene calls are TRBV10-3 and TRBJ1-3, with D unclear. CDR1 and CDR2 from the germline V gene are ENHRY and SYGVKD. V was cut by 3 bases and J by 5 bases, with 8 bases left in between. This CDR3 is built from 13 residues. CDR3 bases: TGTGCCATCAGTGAAGGACTGAGAAACACCATATATTTT. Its protein is CAISEGLRNTIYF.

The chain couples TRBV10-3 to TRBJ2-3, with 8 bases that match TRBD2. Trimming at V came to 10 bases and at J to 2 bases, leaving 11 bases not matched to a gene. Germline lookup yields CDR1 ENHRY and CDR2 SYGVKD. The CDR3 spans 15 residues. CDR3 nucleotides: TGTGCCACTTCTGGGACTAGTGGACTCACAGATACGCAGTATTTT. It yields the protein CATSGTSGLTDTQYF.

V and J are TRBV11-1 and TRBJ1-1; D perhaps matches TRBD1 (6 bases). With 1 base removed from V and 11 bases from J, the gap between germline ends came to 17 bases. CDR1 is SGHAT and CDR2 is FQDESV in the germline V gene (reference sequence). The CDR3 has 14 residues. The DNA of the CDR3 is TGTGCCAGCAGCTTAGGTTATAGGACAGTCTATGCTTTCTTT. Its protein is CASSLGYRTVYAFF.

This chain joins TRBV10-3 and TRBJ2-2; TRBD2 agrees at 11 bases. V lost 9 bases to trimming and J lost 4 bases; unmatched junction nucleotides: 10. The CDR3 is made up of 16 amino acids. In germline, CDR1 is ENHRY, CDR2 SYGVKD. CDR3 sequence: CAMASGGPLTTGELFF. CDR3 sequence (DNA): TGTGCCATGGCTAGCGGGGGGCCCCTCACCACCGGGGAGCTGTTTTTT.

The CDR3 region is CASSLVGVMTPLHF. CDR3 coding DNA: TGTGCCAGCAGCTTAGTAGGGGTAATGACACCCCTCCACTTT. The chain employs TRBV7-2 and TRBJ1-6; tentative D call: TRBD1 (5 bases). V was cut by 1 base and J by 11 bases, with 12 bases left in between. Germline CDR1 SGHTA, CDR2 FQGNSA. There are 14 residues in the CDR3.

This clone was recorded only once. This chain uses TRBV7-2 with TRBJ1-2, with 7 bases that match TRBD1. The CDR3 is made up of 15 amino acids. Trimming cost V 4 bases and J 7 bases; bases outside gene matches: 12. Germline CDR1 SGHTA, CDR2 FQGNSA. CDR3 sequence (DNA): TGTGCCAGCAGCTCCCGTCCCCGACAGGGACCTGGCTACACCTTC. Translated: CASSSRPRQGPGYTF.

The chain links TRBV15 to TRBJ2-2; D unclear. Trimming stripped 2 bases from V and 6 bases from J, with 7 bases between. CDR3 size: 13 residues. Germline V gene sequence: CDR1 LNHNV, CDR2 YYDKDF (reference sequence). CDR3 nucleotide sequence: TGTGCCACCAGCAGAACCCGCGCCGGGGAGCTGTTTTTT. Encoded protein: CATSRTRAGELFF.

The chain has TRBV12-5 and TRBJ2-5; 8 bases line up with TRBD2. Germline-derived CDR1 and CDR2 are LGHNT and FRNRAP. V dropped 4 bases and J dropped 0; count of bases not matched to a gene: 13. This CDR3 is built from 18 residues. CDR3 nucleotide sequence: TGTGCTAGTGGTTCCTCGGGGGTAGCGGGGACCTACCAAGAGACCCAGTACTTC. The encoded protein is CASGSSGVAGTYQETQYF.

Remarks on this clone: Other DNA sequences in this sample translate to the same CDR3. This chain links TRBV12-3 or TRBV12-4 with TRBJ2-7; D is unclear. The CDR3 is 11 amino acids. Trimming took off 4 bases at V and 3 bases at J, with 4 bases between the two ends. CDR3 nucleotide sequence: TGTGCCAGCAGTTCGGTCTACGAGCAGTACTTC. Protein product: CASSSVYEQYF.

The V call is TRBV19, the J call TRBJ1-1; D perhaps matches TRBD1 (5 bases). CDR3 size: 14 residues. V shed 5 bases and J shed 1 base, with 11 bases lying between them. CDR1 and CDR2 from the germline V gene are LNHDA and SQIVND (reference sequence). CDR3 amino acids: CASSARQQNTEAFF. DNA of the CDR3: TGTGCCAGTAGTGCCCGACAGCAGAACACTGAAGCTTTCTTT.

The CDR3 DNA sequence: TGCAGCGTCGGACAGGGGCTCAATCAGCCCCAGCATTTT. Its protein product is CSVGQGLNQPQHF. The chain couples TRBV29-1 to TRBJ1-5; 9 bases align to TRBD1. J lost 3 bases, V lost 6 bases, and 3 bases had no gene match. The V gene's germline CDR1 is SQVTM and CDR2 ANQGSEA. This CDR3 comprises 13 residues.

This chain joins TRBV10-1 and TRBJ2-7, with no clear D. With 6 bases removed from V and 3 bases from J, the gap between germline ends came to 12 bases. CDR3 length equals 13 residues. Per the germline V gene, CDR1 is WNHNN and CDR2 is SYGVQD (reference sequence). The CDR3 protein is CASRQSSGYEQYF. As DNA, the CDR3 is TGCGCCAGCAGACAGTCATCTGGCTACGAGCAGTACTTC.